The 5 T cell receptor beta chains given below trace back to one sample, sequenced in a study of early T cells in non-severe SARS-CoV-2 infection. TCRdb used MiXCR to reprocess the 5' RACE reads, holding one entry per CDR3 protein. The repertoire holds tens of thousands of distinct CDR3 sequences, with about 6.2% as singletons. The sample taken for sequencing was whole blood. All receptors come from an adult who was a healthcare worker with PCR-confirmed SARS-CoV-2 infection or an uninfected control (not recorded which).

The J gene is TRBJ1-2, the V gene TRBV20-1; unclear D gene. The ends were cut back, 2 bases at V and 5 bases at J, with 9 bases in the middle. CDR3 size: 12 residues. Looked up from germline, CDR1 is DFQATT and CDR2 is SNEGSKA (reference sequence). This CDR3 reads CSARPAAYGYTF. Written as DNA, the CDR3 is TGCAGTGCTAGACCGGCCGCTTATGGCTACACCTTC.

This chain joins TRBV6-5 and TRBJ2-7, with 11 bases lining up with TRBD2. Germline CDR1 is MNHEY and CDR2 is SVGAGI. V trimming: 5 bases; J trimming: 0 bases; junction bases outside the gene matches: 3. The CDR3 has 15 residues. The CDR3 sequence: CASSPGLAVSYEQYF. Here the CDR3 DNA reads TGTGCCAGCAGTCCGGGACTAGCGGTCTCCTACGAGCAGTACTTC.

A few counts support this clonotype. The chain combines TRBV28 with TRBJ2-7; D gene ambiguous. The CDR3 covers 12 residues. Per germline, CDR1 MDHEN and CDR2 SYDVKM. The V end lost 9 bases, the J end lost 9 bases, and 18 bases lay between the germline ends. CDR3 residues: CASGRSPWGQYF. The DNA for the CDR3 is TGTGCCAGTGGACGCTCTCCTTGGGGGCAGTACTTC.

This clonotype is medium-sized. This chain uses TRBV28 with TRBJ2-5; D is unclear. Germline V gene lookup returns CDR1 MDHEN and CDR2 SYDVKM. The germline V and J ends were trimmed by 2 bases and 4 bases, with 2 bases remaining between them. This CDR3 spans 11 amino acids. The CDR3 loop is CASSLRETQYF. The CDR3 DNA is TGTGCCAGCAGTTTACGAGAGACCCAGTACTTC.

This clonotype is labeled medium-sized (0.01 to 0.1%). The rearrangement links TRBV10-2 to TRBJ1-5; D might be TRBD1 (6 bases). Germline CDR1 is WSHSY and CDR2 is SAAADI. V was cut by 8 bases and J by 0 bases, with 8 bases left in between. The CDR3 runs 13 residues. The CDR3 here is CASGGLSNQPQHF. For the CDR3, the DNA is TGCGCCAGCGGGGGGCTTAGCAATCAGCCCCAGCATTTT.